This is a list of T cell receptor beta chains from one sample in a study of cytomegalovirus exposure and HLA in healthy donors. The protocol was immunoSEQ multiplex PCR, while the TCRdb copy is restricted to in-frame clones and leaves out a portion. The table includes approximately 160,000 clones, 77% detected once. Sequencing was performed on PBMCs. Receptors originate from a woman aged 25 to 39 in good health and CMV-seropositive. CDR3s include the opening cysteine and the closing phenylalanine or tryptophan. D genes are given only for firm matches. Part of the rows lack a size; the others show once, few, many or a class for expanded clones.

CDR3 DNA: TGCGCCAGCAATAATGTGAACACTGAAGCTTTCTTT; CDR3 protein: CASNNVNTEAFF; V gene: TRBV5-1; clone size: few; D gene: NA; J gene: TRBJ1-1
CDR3 DNA: TGTGCCAGTAGTATCACGGTAGCGGGACTGGATGAGCAGTTCTTC; CDR3 protein: CASSITVAGLDEQFF; V gene: TRBV19; clone size: NA; D gene: TRBD2; J gene: TRBJ2-1
CDR3 DNA: TGCAGCGCGGACCTTGGAGGGAATGAGCAGTTCTTC; CDR3 protein: CSADLGGNEQFF; V gene: TRBV29-1; clone size: NA; D gene: NA; J gene: TRBJ2-1
CDR3 DNA: TGTGCCAGCATCCTAACTTCGCTGGGCGTTAGTACTGAAGCTTTCTTT; CDR3 protein: CASILTSLGVSTEAFF; V gene: TRBV2; clone size: NA; D gene: NA; J gene: TRBJ1-1
CDR3 DNA: TGTGCCAGCTGGAGGGGTTCGGCAAATGAAAAACTGTTTTTT; CDR3 protein: CASWRGSANEKLFF; V gene: TRBV2; clone size: NA; D gene: NA; J gene: TRBJ1-4
CDR3 DNA: TGTGCCAGCAGTTACAGGGGTTCAGGCAATGAGCAGTTCTTC; CDR3 protein: CASSYRGSGNEQFF; V gene: TRBV6-5; clone size: few; D gene: NA; J gene: TRBJ2-1
CDR3 DNA: TGTGCCATCAGTGAGGTGGGAACAGGGGATGAAAAACTGTTTTTT; CDR3 protein: CAISEVGTGDEKLFF; V gene: TRBV10-3; clone size: NA; D gene: TRBD1; J gene: TRBJ1-4
CDR3 DNA: TGCGCCAGCAGCGTACGGACAGGGGATGACACTGAAGCTTTCTTT; CDR3 protein: CASSVRTGDDTEAFF; V gene: TRBV5-1; clone size: once; D gene: TRBD1; J gene: TRBJ1-1
CDR3 DNA: TGTGCCAGCAGTGAAGTCCCCCGGGGAAACACAGATACGCAGTATTTT; CDR3 protein: CASSEVPRGNTDTQYF; V gene: TRBV2; clone size: once; D gene: NA; J gene: TRBJ2-3
CDR3 DNA: TGCGCCAGCAGCTGGGGGGAGGGGTCGAACACTGAAGCTTTCTTT; CDR3 protein: CASSWGEGSNTEAFF; V gene: TRBV5-1; clone size: NA; D gene: NA; J gene: TRBJ1-1
CDR3 DNA: TGTGCCAGCAGCTTAGGGCTTAGGACAGGGGTATTAGTAGAGTCCTACGAGCAGTACTTC; CDR3 protein: CASSLGLRTGVLVESYEQYF; V gene: TRBV28; clone size: few; D gene: TRBD1; J gene: TRBJ2-7
CDR3 DNA: TGTGCCAGCAGTTGCACAGGACAAGGATGTGAAAAACTGTTTTTT; CDR3 protein: CASSCTGQGCEKLFF; V gene: TRBV28; clone size: few; D gene: NA; J gene: TRBJ1-4
CDR3 DNA: TGTGCCACCAGCAGAGATAGGACATCCTCGAATGAGCAGTTCTTC; CDR3 protein: CATSRDRTSSNEQFF; V gene: TRBV15; clone size: NA; D gene: NA; J gene: TRBJ2-1
CDR3 DNA: TGCGCCAGCAGCCCATTAGGGGTTGAAGAGACCCAGTACTTC; CDR3 protein: CASSPLGVEETQYF; V gene: TRBV10-1; clone size: NA; D gene: NA; J gene: TRBJ2-5
CDR3 DNA: TGTGCCAGCAGCTCCTTGGGACTAACTGCGGCCGGGACAGATACGCAGTATTTT; CDR3 protein: CASSSLGLTAAGTDTQYF; V gene: TRBV4-2; clone size: once; D gene: TRBD2; J gene: TRBJ2-3
CDR3 DNA: TGTGCCAGCAGCCCCTGGGCGCGAAATATGGGTGGGGCCAACGTCCTGACTTTC; CDR3 protein: CASSPWARNMGGANVLTF; V gene: TRBV7-6; clone size: NA; D gene: NA; J gene: TRBJ2-6
CDR3 DNA: TGTGCCTCCTACAGGGGTACGACGAACACCGGGGAGCTGTTTTTT; CDR3 protein: CASYRGTTNTGELFF; V gene: TRBV19; clone size: NA; D gene: TRBD1; J gene: TRBJ2-2
CDR3 DNA: TGTGCCAGCAGCGTAGGGCTCGGGGGGTACACTGAAGCTTTCTTT; CDR3 protein: CASSVGLGGYTEAFF; V gene: TRBV9; clone size: once; D gene: NA; J gene: TRBJ1-1
CDR3 DNA: TGCGCCAGCAGTGAGGCGGGAGGAATCAATGAGCAGTTCTTC; CDR3 protein: CASSEAGGINEQFF; V gene: TRBV10-1; clone size: NA; D gene: TRBD2; J gene: TRBJ2-1
CDR3 DNA: TGTGCCAGCAGTTACTACGAGGACAGCTCCTACGAGCAGTACTTC; CDR3 protein: CASSYYEDSSYEQYF; V gene: TRBV6-5; clone size: NA; D gene: NA; J gene: TRBJ2-7
CDR3 DNA: TGTGCCAGCAGCTTGCTTCTCGGGACAGGTTATGGCTACACCTTC; CDR3 protein: CASSLLLGTGYGYTF; V gene: TRBV5-6; clone size: few; D gene: TRBD1; J gene: TRBJ1-2
CDR3 DNA: TGTGCCAGCAGTTACGACAGGGCCGGGACCGGGGAGCTGTTTTTT; CDR3 protein: CASSYDRAGTGELFF; V gene: TRBV6-5; clone size: NA; D gene: TRBD1; J gene: TRBJ2-2
CDR3 DNA: TGTGCCACGCGCGCCCTAGGGGGACAGGGCCCTGAAAAACTGTTTTTT; CDR3 protein: CATRALGGQGPEKLFF; V gene: TRBV27; clone size: NA; D gene: TRBD1; J gene: TRBJ1-4
CDR3 DNA: TGTGCCATCAGTGTGGAGGCAGGGGGAGTGAACACTGAAGCTTTCTTT; CDR3 protein: CAISVEAGGVNTEAFF; V gene: TRBV10-3; clone size: NA; D gene: TRBD1; J gene: TRBJ1-1
CDR3 DNA: TGTGCCAGCACCCTGGGGCCTAGGGGCTCTGGAAACACCATATATTTT; CDR3 protein: CASTLGPRGSGNTIYF; V gene: TRBV5-5; clone size: few; D gene: NA; J gene: TRBJ1-3
CDR3 DNA: TGTGCCAGCAGCTTAAGACTAGCGGGAGGGGGCTCCTACAATGAGCAGTTCTTC; CDR3 protein: CASSLRLAGGGSYNEQFF; V gene: TRBV11-2; clone size: few; D gene: TRBD2; J gene: TRBJ2-1
CDR3 DNA: TGTGCCAGCAGTGATAAGGGACTAGGTTCGGCAGATACGCAGTATTTT; CDR3 protein: CASSDKGLGSADTQYF; V gene: TRBV6-1; clone size: once; D gene: TRBD2; J gene: TRBJ2-3
CDR3 DNA: TGTGCCAGCAAAGTGATGGCAGGGGGCGACGAGCAGTACTTC; CDR3 protein: CASKVMAGGDEQYF; V gene: TRBV28; clone size: few; D gene: TRBD1; J gene: TRBJ2-7
CDR3 DNA: TGTGCCAGTAGCCAGACAGCGAACACTGAAGCTTTCTTT; CDR3 protein: CASSQTANTEAFF; V gene: TRBV19; clone size: NA; D gene: NA; J gene: TRBJ1-1
CDR3 DNA: TGTGCCAGCAGGGGGGAGGGAGTGGGCTCCTACGAGCAGTACTTC; CDR3 protein: CASRGEGVGSYEQYF; V gene: TRBV6-5; clone size: NA; D gene: TRBD2; J gene: TRBJ2-7
CDR3 DNA: TGCGCCAGCAGCTTGACAGGGGGGCAGTACAATGAGCAGTTCTTC; CDR3 protein: CASSLTGGQYNEQFF; V gene: TRBV5-1; clone size: NA; D gene: TRBD1; J gene: TRBJ2-1
CDR3 DNA: TGTGCCATCAGTGAATCGGGGAGGGCGGACACTGAAGCTTTCTTT; CDR3 protein: CAISESGRADTEAFF; V gene: TRBV10-3; clone size: NA; D gene: NA; J gene: TRBJ1-1
CDR3 DNA: TGTGCCAGCAGCGTAAGACAGGGAGACACCGGGGAGCTGTTTTTT; CDR3 protein: CASSVRQGDTGELFF; V gene: TRBV9; clone size: NA; D gene: TRBD1; J gene: TRBJ2-2
CDR3 DNA: TGTGCCAGCAGCTCAACTAGGGCTGATTCCTACAATGAGCAGTTCTTC; CDR3 protein: CASSSTRADSYNEQFF; V gene: TRBV7-6; clone size: NA; D gene: NA; J gene: TRBJ2-1
CDR3 DNA: TGTGCCAGCAGCCTACTCGTGGGACAGGGCCCCGGAAACACCATATATTTT; CDR3 protein: CASSLLVGQGPGNTIYF; V gene: TRBV7-9; clone size: NA; D gene: TRBD1; J gene: TRBJ1-3
CDR3 DNA: TGTGCCAGCAGTTTAGGGCAGGGGGCCAATCAGCCCCAGCATTTT; CDR3 protein: CASSLGQGANQPQHF; V gene: TRBV27; clone size: NA; D gene: TRBD1; J gene: TRBJ1-5
CDR3 DNA: TGTGCCAGCAGTTCTCGGGACAGTCCGTCCTCCTACGAGCAGTACTTC; CDR3 protein: CASSSRDSPSSYEQYF; V gene: TRBV28; clone size: once; D gene: TRBD1; J gene: TRBJ2-7
CDR3 DNA: TGTGCCTGGACCCTAGGGGGGGGTGAAAAACTGTTTTTT; CDR3 protein: CAWTLGGGEKLFF; V gene: TRBV30; clone size: NA; D gene: NA; J gene: TRBJ1-4
CDR3 DNA: TGTGCCTGGCGGGGGGAGACAGATACGCAGTATTTT; CDR3 protein: CAWRGETDTQYF; V gene: TRBV30; clone size: NA; D gene: TRBD2; J gene: TRBJ2-3
CDR3 DNA: TGTGCCAGCAGCTTAGGGGGGGAAAATCAGCCCCAGCATTTT; CDR3 protein: CASSLGGENQPQHF; V gene: TRBV7-9; clone size: NA; D gene: NA; J gene: TRBJ1-5
CDR3 DNA: TGTGCCAGCAGCTCCTTTGGGAGGGAAAAACTGTTTTTT; CDR3 protein: CASSSFGREKLFF; V gene: TRBV28; clone size: NA; D gene: NA; J gene: TRBJ1-4
CDR3 DNA: TGTGCCAGCAGTCCTCCGAGGACAGGGCGCCACGAGCAGTACTTC; CDR3 protein: CASSPPRTGRHEQYF; V gene: TRBV28; clone size: NA; D gene: TRBD1; J gene: TRBJ2-7